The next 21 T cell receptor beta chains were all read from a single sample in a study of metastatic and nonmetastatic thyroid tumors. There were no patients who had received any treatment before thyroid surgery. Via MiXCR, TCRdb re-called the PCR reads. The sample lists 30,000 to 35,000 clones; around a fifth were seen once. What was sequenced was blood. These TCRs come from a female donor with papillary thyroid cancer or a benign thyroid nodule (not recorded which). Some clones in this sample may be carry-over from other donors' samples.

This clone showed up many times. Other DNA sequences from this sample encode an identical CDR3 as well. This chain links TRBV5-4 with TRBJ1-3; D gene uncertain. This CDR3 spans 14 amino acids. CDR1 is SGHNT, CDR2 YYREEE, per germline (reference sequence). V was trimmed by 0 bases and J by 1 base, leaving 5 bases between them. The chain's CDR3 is CASSLGPSGNTIYF. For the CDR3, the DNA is TGTGCCAGCAGCTTGGGGCCGTCTGGAAACACCATATATTTT.

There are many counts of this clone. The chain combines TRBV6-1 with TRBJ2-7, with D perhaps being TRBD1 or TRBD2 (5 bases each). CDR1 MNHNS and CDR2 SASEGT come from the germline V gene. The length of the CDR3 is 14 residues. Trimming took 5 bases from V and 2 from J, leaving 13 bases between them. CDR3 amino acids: CASSSIRDAYEQYF. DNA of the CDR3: TGTGCCAGCAGTTCTATCCGGGACGCCTACGAGCAGTACTTC.

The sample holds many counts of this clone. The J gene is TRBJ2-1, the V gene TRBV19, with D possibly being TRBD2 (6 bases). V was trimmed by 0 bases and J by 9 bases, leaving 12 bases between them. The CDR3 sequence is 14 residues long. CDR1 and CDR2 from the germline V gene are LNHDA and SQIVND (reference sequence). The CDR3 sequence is CASSIDRDSTEQFF. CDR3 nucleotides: TGTGCCAGTAGTATAGATCGGGACTCCACTGAGCAGTTCTTC.

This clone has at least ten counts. CDR3 nucleotides: TGTGCCAGCAGCCGCCAGGGAGGGGCGGGTGAAAAACTGTTTTTT. Protein sequence: CASSRQGGAGEKLFF. This chain connects TRBV11-1 to TRBJ1-4; the D gene is possibly TRBD1 (5 bases). Germline V gene sequence: CDR1 SGHAT, CDR2 FQDESV (reference sequence). The V and J ends lost 5 bases and 7 bases respectively, with 17 bases between them. This CDR3 region has 15 residues.

CDR3 bases: TGTGCCAGCAGTTCCGGATACTTCTACGAGCAGTACTTC. Residues: CASSSGYFYEQYF. V gene TRBV27 combines with J gene TRBJ2-7; D uncertain. Trimming shortened V by 4 bases and J by 3 bases, and 10 bases separated the two germline ends. Per germline, CDR1 MNHEY and CDR2 SMNVEV (reference sequence). The CDR3 sequence is 13 residues long.

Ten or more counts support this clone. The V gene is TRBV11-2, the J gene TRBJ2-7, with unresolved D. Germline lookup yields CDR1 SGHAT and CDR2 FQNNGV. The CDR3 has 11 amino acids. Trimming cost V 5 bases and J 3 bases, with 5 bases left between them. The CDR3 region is CASSPVYEQYF. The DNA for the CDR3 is TGTGCCAGCAGCCCCGTCTACGAGCAGTACTTC.

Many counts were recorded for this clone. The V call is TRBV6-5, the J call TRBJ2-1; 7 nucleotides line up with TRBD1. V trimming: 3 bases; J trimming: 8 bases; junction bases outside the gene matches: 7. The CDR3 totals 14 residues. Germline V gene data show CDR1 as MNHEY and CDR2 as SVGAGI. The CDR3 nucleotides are TGTGCCAGCAGTTATCAGCGACAGGGCCATGAGCAGTTCTTC. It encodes CASSYQRQGHEQFF.

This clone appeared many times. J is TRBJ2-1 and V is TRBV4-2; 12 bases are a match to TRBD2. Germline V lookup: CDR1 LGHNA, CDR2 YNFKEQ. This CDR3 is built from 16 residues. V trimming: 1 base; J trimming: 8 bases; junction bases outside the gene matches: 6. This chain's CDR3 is CASSQGLAGGVDEQFF. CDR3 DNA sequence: TGTGCCAGCAGCCAAGGGCTAGCGGGAGGGGTTGATGAGCAGTTCTTC.

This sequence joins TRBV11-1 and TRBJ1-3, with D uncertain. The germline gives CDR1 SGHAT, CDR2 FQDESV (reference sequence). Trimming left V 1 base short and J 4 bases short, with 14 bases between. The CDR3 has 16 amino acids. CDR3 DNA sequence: TGTGCCAGCAGCTTAGGGGGTCCCTCCGGAGGAAACACCATATATTTT. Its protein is CASSLGGPSGGNTIYF.

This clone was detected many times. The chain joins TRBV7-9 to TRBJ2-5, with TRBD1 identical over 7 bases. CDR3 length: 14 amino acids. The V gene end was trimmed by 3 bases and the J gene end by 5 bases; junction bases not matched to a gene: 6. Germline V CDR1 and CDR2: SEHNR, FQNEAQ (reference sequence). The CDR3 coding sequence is TGTGCCAGCAGCTTGGACAGGTTCGGGGAGACCCAGTACTTC. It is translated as CASSLDRFGETQYF.

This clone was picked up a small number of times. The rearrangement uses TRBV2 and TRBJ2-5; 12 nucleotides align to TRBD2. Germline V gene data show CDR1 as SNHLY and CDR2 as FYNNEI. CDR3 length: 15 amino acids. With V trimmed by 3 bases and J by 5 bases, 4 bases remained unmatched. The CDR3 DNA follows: TGTGCCAGCAGTGACCGACTAGCGGGAGATGAGACCCAGTACTTC. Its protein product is CASSDRLAGDETQYF.

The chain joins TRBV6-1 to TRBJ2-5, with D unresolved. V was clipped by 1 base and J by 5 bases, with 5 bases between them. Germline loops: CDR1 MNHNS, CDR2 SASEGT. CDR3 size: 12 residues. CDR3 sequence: CASSEVGETQYF. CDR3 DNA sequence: TGTGCCAGCAGTGAAGTTGGGGAGACCCAGTACTTC.

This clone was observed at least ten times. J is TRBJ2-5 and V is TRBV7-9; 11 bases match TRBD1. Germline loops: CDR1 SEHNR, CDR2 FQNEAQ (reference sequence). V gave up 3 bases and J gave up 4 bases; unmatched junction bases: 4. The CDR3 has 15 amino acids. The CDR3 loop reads CASSLGQGGIETQYF. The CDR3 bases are TGTGCCAGCAGCTTGGGACAGGGGGGGATAGAGACCCAGTACTTC.

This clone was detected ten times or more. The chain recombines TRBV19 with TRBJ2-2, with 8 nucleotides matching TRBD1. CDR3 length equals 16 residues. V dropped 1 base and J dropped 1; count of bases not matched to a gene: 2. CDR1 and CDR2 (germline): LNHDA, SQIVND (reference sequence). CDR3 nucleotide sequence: TGTGCCAGTAGTATAGCAGGGGGCGTGAACACCGGGGAGCTGTTTTTT. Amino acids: CASSIAGGVNTGELFF.

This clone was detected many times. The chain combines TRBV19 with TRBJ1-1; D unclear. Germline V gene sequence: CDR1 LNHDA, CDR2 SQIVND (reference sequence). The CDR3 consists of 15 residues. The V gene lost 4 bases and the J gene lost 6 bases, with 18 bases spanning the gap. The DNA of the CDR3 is TGTGCCAGTAGTAATCTTATAGGATTAACCCCTGAAGCTTTCTTT. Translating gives CASSNLIGLTPEAFF. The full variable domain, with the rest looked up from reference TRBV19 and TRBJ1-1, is DGGITQSPKYLFRKEGQNVTLSCEQNLNHDAMYWYRQDPGQGLRLIYYSQIVNDFQKGDIAEGYSVSREKKESFPLTVTSAQKNPTAFYLCASSNLIGLTPEAFFGQGTRLTVV.

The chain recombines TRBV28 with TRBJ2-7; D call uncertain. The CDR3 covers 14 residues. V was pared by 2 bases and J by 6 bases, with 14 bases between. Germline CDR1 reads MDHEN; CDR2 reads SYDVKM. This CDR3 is CASSLQAEIREQYF. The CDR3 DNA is TGTGCCAGCAGTTTACAGGCTGAGATCCGCGAGCAGTACTTC. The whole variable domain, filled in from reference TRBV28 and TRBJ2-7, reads DVKVTQSSRYLVKRTGEKVFLECVQDMDHENMFWYRQDPGLGLRLIYFSYDVKMKEKGDIPEGYSVSREKKERFSLILESASTNQTSMYLCASSLQAEIREQYFGPGTRLTVT.

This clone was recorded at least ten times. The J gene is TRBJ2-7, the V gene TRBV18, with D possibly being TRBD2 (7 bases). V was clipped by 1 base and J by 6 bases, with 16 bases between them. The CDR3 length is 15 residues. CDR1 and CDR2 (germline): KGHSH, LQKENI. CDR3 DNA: TGTGCCAGCTCACCACAGGGAGAGAGGGGGGGCGAGCAGTACTTC. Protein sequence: CASSPQGERGGEQYF.

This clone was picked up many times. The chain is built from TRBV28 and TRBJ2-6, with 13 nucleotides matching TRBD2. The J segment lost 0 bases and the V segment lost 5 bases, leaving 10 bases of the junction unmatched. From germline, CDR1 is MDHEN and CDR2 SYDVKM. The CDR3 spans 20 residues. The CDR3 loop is CASSNSGLAGANSGANVLTF. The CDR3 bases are TGTGCCAGCAGTAACTCCGGACTAGCGGGGGCCAACTCTGGGGCCAACGTCCTGACTTTC.

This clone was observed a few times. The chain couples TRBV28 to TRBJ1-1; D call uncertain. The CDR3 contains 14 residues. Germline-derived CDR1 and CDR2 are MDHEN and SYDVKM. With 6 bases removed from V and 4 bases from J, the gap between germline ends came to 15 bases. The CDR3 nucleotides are TGTGCCAGCAGCCACCGTGGGTCCCGCACTGAAGCTTTCTTT. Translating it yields CASSHRGSRTEAFF.

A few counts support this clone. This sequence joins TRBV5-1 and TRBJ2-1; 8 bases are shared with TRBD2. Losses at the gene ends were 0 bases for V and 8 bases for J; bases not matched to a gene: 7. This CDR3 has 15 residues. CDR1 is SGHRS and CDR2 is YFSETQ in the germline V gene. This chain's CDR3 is CASSLAGGPADEQFF. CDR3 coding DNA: TGCGCCAGCAGCTTGGCGGGAGGGCCTGCCGATGAGCAGTTCTTC. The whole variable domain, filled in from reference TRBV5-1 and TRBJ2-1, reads KAGVTQTPRYLIKTRGQQVTLSCSPISGHRSVSWYQQTPGQGLQFLFEYFSETQRNKGNFPGRFSGRQFSNSRSEMNVSTLELGDSALYLCASSLAGGPADEQFFGPGTRLTVL.

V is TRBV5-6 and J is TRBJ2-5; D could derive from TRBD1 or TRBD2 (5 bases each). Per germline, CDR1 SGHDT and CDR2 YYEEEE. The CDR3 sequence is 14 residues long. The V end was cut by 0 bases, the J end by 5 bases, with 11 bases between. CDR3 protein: CASSLEEAGETQYF. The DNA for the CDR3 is TGTGCCAGCAGCTTGGAGGAGGCAGGGGAGACCCAGTACTTC.